This TCR beta chain was recovered during a study of OX40 agonist ivuxolimab in advanced cancers. The assay was immunoSEQ multiplex PCR, and TCRdb's table has in-frame clones only and misses some. The data contain approximately 62,000 clones, roughly 92% of them seen just once; the ten biggest clones take up under 15%. Germline-derived CDR1 and CDR2 are SGHDT and YYEEEE. V lost 5 bases and J lost 5, with 13 bases in between. The CDR3 extends over 13 amino acids. The source is an adult with an advanced solid tumor such as melanoma, head and neck, liver or kidney cancer. The chain combines TRBV5-6 with TRBJ1-1; the D gene is possibly TRBD1 (5 bases). The sequencing here drew on CD4+ or CD8+ T cells sorted from blood, taken in a trial of the OX40 agonist ivuxolimab. CDR3 protein: CASRFVGGTEAFF. The DNA for the CDR3 is TGTGCCAGCAGATTCGTGGGGGGAACTGAAGCTTTCTTT.